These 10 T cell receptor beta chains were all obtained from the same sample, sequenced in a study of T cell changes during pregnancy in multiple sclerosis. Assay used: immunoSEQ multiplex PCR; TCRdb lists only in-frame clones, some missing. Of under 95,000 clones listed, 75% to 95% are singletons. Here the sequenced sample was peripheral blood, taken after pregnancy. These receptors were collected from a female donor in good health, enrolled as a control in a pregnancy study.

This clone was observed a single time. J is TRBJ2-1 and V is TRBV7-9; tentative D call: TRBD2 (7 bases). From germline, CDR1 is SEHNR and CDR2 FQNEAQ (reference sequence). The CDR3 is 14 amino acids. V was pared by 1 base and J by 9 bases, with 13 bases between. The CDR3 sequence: CASSLEGGPIEQFF. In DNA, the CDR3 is TGTGCCAGCAGCTTAGAGGGGGGGCCTATTGAGCAGTTCTTC.

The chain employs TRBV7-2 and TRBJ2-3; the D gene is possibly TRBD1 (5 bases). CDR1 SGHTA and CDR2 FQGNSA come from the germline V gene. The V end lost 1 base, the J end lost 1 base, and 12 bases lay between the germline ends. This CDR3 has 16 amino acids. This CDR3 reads CASSLEAGLGTDTQYF. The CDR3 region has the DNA TGTGCCAGCAGCTTAGAGGCAGGGTTAGGCACAGATACGCAGTATTTT.

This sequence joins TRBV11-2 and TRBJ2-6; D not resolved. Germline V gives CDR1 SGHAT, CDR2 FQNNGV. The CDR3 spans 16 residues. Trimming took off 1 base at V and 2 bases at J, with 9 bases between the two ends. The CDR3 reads CASSLVVSAGANVLTF. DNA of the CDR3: TGTGCCAGCAGCTTAGTCGTATCAGCTGGGGCCAACGTCCTGACTTTC.

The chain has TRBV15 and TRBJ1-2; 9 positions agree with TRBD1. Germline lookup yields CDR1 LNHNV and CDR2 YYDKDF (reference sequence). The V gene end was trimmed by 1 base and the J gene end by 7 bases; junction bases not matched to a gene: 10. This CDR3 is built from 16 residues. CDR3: CATSRAWGQGSPGYTF. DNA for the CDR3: TGTGCCACCAGCAGAGCTTGGGGACAGGGCAGTCCTGGCTACACCTTC.

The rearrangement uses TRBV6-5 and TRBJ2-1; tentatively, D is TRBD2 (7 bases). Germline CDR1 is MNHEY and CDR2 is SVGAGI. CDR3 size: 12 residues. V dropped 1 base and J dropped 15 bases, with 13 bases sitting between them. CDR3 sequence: CASSYWWGGWFF. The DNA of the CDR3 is TGTGCCAGCAGTTACTGGTGGGGGGGCTGGTTCTTC.

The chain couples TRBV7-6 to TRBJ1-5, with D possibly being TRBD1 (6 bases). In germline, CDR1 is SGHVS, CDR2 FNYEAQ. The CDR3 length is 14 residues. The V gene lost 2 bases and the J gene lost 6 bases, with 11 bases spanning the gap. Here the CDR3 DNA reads TGTGCCAGCAGCTTACAACAGGGCGGTCAGCCCCAGCATTTT. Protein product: CASSLQQGGQPQHF.

The CDR3 DNA follows: TGTGCCAGCAGCTTGGCGGGACAGTCCATCTCTGGGGCCAACGTCCTGACTTTC. Its protein is CASSLAGQSISGANVLTF. The genes are TRBV7-6 and TRBJ2-6, with D perhaps TRBD1 (7 bases). In germline, CDR1 is SGHVS, CDR2 FNYEAQ. Between the trimmed V and J ends, which lost 3 bases and 0 bases, there was a span of 15 bases. This CDR3 is 18 amino acids long.

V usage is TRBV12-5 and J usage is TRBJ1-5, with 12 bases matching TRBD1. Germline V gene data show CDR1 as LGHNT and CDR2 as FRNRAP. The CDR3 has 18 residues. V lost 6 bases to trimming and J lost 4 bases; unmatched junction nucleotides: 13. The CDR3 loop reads CASGSQPSGQGANQPQHF. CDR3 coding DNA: TGTGCTAGTGGCTCCCAACCCTCGGGACAGGGGGCGAATCAGCCCCAGCATTTT.

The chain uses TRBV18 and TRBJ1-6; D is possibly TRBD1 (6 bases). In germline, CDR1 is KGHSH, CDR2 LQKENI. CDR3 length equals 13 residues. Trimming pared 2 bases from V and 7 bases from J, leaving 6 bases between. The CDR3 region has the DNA TGTGCCAGCTCACCAGACAGGAATTCACCCCTCCACTTT. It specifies CASSPDRNSPLHF.

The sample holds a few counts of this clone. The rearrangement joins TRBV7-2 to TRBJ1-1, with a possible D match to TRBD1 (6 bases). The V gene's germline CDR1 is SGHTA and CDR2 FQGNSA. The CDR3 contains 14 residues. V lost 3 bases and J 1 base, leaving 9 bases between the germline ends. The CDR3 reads CASSFLQGNTEAFF. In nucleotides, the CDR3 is TGTGCCAGCAGCTTCTTACAGGGGAACACTGAAGCTTTCTTT.